The T cell receptor beta chain under discussion was sequenced for a study of T cells in Graves' hyperthyroidism and ophthalmopathy. Study summary: Prior to any treatment, at the point of initial diagnosis, peripheral blood was collected.

Broader study findings: Most thyroid-expanded clonotypes above 0.001 were also found in blood. By a 13 V-J model, ophthalmopathy was set apart from stable hyperthyroidism.

A note on this clonotype: The target antigen is unknown. This may be a read error, as it is one base from a much larger clone.

The J segment lost 7 bases and the V segment lost 2 bases, leaving 4 bases of the junction unmatched. Germline V gives CDR1 SGHDT, CDR2 YYEEEE. This CDR3 has 15 residues. TCR beta CDR3 sequences were amplified from RNA transcripts. In the first-round RT-PCR of the TCR CDR3, the HTBI primer set was used. TCRdb redid the calling of the multiplex PCR reads with MiXCR, one entry per CDR3 protein. The sample shows roughly 720,000 distinct CDR3 sequences, around 15% of them seen only once. Patients aged 18 to 65 had newly diagnosed hyperthyroidism of under 2 months' duration. The sequence was collected from a man in his forties or fifties with Graves' hyperthyroidism. The chain carries TRBV5-6 and TRBJ2-1; 12 bases fit TRBD2. The sample was blood. The CDR3 here is CASSFPTSGSNEQFF. The DNA for the CDR3 is TGTGCCAGCAGCTTCCCGACTAGCGGGAGTAATGAGCAGTTCTTC. Filled out from reference TRBV5-6 and TRBJ2-1, the complete variable domain reads DAGVTQSPTHLIKTRGQQVTLRCSPKSGHDTVSWYQQALGQGPQFIFQYYEEEERQRGNFPDRFSGHQFPNYSSELNVNALLLGDSALYLCASSFPTSGSNEQFFGPGTRLTVL.